This TCR beta chain was identified in a study of CD8 T cells in Susac syndrome. This clonotype was counted a single time. Random hexamers served to reverse transcribe roughly 0.5 to 1 ug RNA. Across 54 Vbeta and 13 Jbeta, immunoSEQ multiplex PCR amplified TCR beta CDR3. TCRdb independently ran MiXCR on the immunoSEQ multiplex PCR reads; one entry per CDR3 protein. The sample contains tens of thousands of distinct CDR3 sequences, roughly 94% of which appear only once. V was cut by 4 bases and J by 1 base, with 13 bases left in between. The CDR3 loop spans 15 amino acids. The source of this sequence is a human donor with Susac syndrome. The chain employs TRBV12-3 or TRBV12-4 and TRBJ1-1; D not certain. The sample was CD4+ T cells from PBMCs. CDR3 sequence (DNA): TGTGCCAGCAGTTCTCAGGTACTCCCGAACACTGAAGCTTTCTTT. Amino acids: CASSSQVLPNTEAFF.